Listed below are T cell receptor beta chains from one sample, sequenced in a study of T cell repertoires in cytomegalovirus infection. No antigen has been assigned to these receptors. TCRdb recomputed calls from the reads with MiXCR, one row per CDR3 protein. Of roughly 700,000 distinct CDR3 sequences listed, around 32% are singletons. Here the sequenced sample was cultured PBMCs, taken from culture after CMV antigen stimulation. The receptor set was obtained from a human donor in good health (CMV status not recorded). Some clones in this sample may be carry-over from other donors' samples. The CDR3 runs from the conserved cysteine through the conserved F or W. D genes are given only for firm matches. Clone sizes are given selectively: once, few, many, or a class where the clone is expanded.

CDR3aa	CDR3nt	v_gene	abundance	d_gene	j_gene
CASSVGTGTYEQYF	TGTGCCAGCAGTGTCGGGACAGGGACCTACGAGCAGTACTTC	TRBV27	once	TRBD1	TRBJ2-7
CASVGYGRTYEQYF	TGTGCCTCTGTAGGGTACGGCAGAACCTACGAGCAGTACTTC	TRBV2	.	.	TRBJ2-7
CASSAQGAGYTF	TGTGCCAGCAGTGCCCAGGGGGCTGGCTACACCTTC	TRBV2	.	TRBD1	TRBJ1-2
CASSTGTSGSDEQFF	TGTGCCAGCAGCACGGGGACTAGCGGGAGTGATGAGCAGTTCTTC	TRBV7-4	.	TRBD2	TRBJ2-1
CASREGPYEQYF	TGTGCCAGCAGGGAGGGCCCTTACGAGCAGTACTTC	TRBV12-3/TRBV12-4	.	.	TRBJ2-7
CSAQDRGRVGNTIYF	TGCAGTGCTCAAGACAGGGGAAGGGTTGGAAACACCATATATTTT	TRBV20-1	.	TRBD1	TRBJ1-3
CASSLAGFSNYGYTF	TGTGCCAGCAGCTTGGCAGGCTTCTCTAACTATGGCTACACCTTC	TRBV5-6	once	.	TRBJ1-2
CSAIAPGRQTGQYF	TGCAGTGCCATCGCCCCCGGACGGCAGACGGGGCAGTACTTC	TRBV20-1	few	.	TRBJ2-7
CASSPTGSNYGYTF	TGTGCCAGCAGCCCAACAGGGTCCAACTATGGCTACACCTTC	TRBV2	.	.	TRBJ1-2
CSVRQATVSNTEAFF	TGCAGCGTGAGACAGGCCACCGTATCGAACACTGAAGCTTTCTTT	TRBV29-1	.	.	TRBJ1-1
CASSYGRVGDQPQHF	TGTGCCAGCAGCTACGGCAGGGTGGGGGATCAGCCCCAGCATTTT	TRBV7-8	many	.	TRBJ1-5
CASSLFTGIQQFF	TGTGCCAGCAGCCTATTTACAGGGATCCAGCAGTTCTTC	TRBV11-2	.	.	TRBJ2-1
CASSLASGGTAYEQYF	TGTGCCAGCAGCTTAGCTAGCGGGGGGACAGCCTACGAGCAGTACTTC	TRBV7-2	many	TRBD2	TRBJ2-7
CASSTPSRSPLHF	TGTGCCAGCAGCACCCCCTCTCGGTCACCCCTCCACTTT	TRBV7-2	.	.	TRBJ1-6
CASSVTGTHGREQYF	TGTGCCAGCAGCGTAACCGGGACCCACGGTAGGGAGCAGTACTTC	TRBV5-5	.	.	TRBJ2-7
CASSNRDRVASPLHF	TGTGCCAGCAGCAACCGGGACAGGGTCGCTTCACCCCTCCACTTT	TRBV7-8	few	TRBD1	TRBJ1-6
CASSYPSMGVRGQPQHF	TGTGCCAGCAGTTACCCTTCGATGGGGGTCCGGGGTCAGCCCCAGCATTTT	TRBV6-6	.	.	TRBJ1-5
CASSLGVWQGRGYTF	TGTGCCAGCAGCTTAGGGGTATGGCAGGGACGTGGCTACACCTTC	TRBV7-2	few	.	TRBJ1-2
CASSLRTSGIGSTDTQYF	TGTGCCAGTAGTCTACGGACTAGCGGGATAGGAAGCACAGATACGCAGTATTTT	TRBV19	.	TRBD2	TRBJ2-3
CASARLAGRPETQYF	TGTGCCAGCGCGAGACTAGCGGGGCGTCCAGAGACCCAGTACTTC	TRBV6-2/TRBV6-3	few	TRBD2	TRBJ2-5
CASSLLRHYEQYF	TGTGCCAGCAGCCTACTAAGACACTACGAGCAGTACTTC	TRBV7-2	many	.	TRBJ2-7
CASSQATGTSGGADAKNIQYF	TGTGCCAGCAGCCAAGCGACCGGGACTAGCGGGGGGGCAGACGCCAAAAACATTCAGTACTTC	TRBV4-2	.	TRBD2	TRBJ2-4
CASSYTLAGDGYTF	TGTGCCAGCAGTTATACCCTAGCGGGAGATGGCTACACCTTC	TRBV6-5	few	.	TRBJ1-2
CASSQPDRPLSNQPQHF	TGCGCCAGCAGTCAACCTGACAGACCCTTAAGCAATCAGCCCCAGCATTTT	TRBV23-1	.	.	TRBJ1-5
CASSPRTGPVSYEQYF	TGTGCCAGCAGCCCCCGGACAGGGCCGGTTTCCTACGAGCAGTACTTC	TRBV7-9	many	TRBD1	TRBJ2-7
CASSRQGNPSYEQYF	TGTGCCAGCAGCCGACAGGGGAACCCATCCTACGAGCAGTACTTC	TRBV7-9	few	TRBD1	TRBJ2-7
CASSSFSATGRGGYTF	TGTGCCAGCAGTTCTTTCTCCGCGACAGGGAGGGGTGGCTACACCTTC	TRBV6-5	.	TRBD1	TRBJ1-2
CASSLLVGASSYNEQFF	TGTGCCAGCAGTTTATTGGTCGGGGCCTCCTCCTACAATGAGCAGTTCTTC	TRBV12-3/TRBV12-4	.	.	TRBJ2-1
CASSSSGRAGDTQYF	TGTGCCAGCAGCTCTAGCGGGAGGGCCGGAGATACGCAGTATTTT	TRBV5-5	.	TRBD2	TRBJ2-3
CASSHRTSGNFYNEQFF	TGTGCCAGCAGCCACCGGACTAGCGGAAACTTCTACAATGAGCAGTTCTTC	TRBV7-2	few	TRBD2	TRBJ2-1
CSASVNWREANYGYTF	TGCAGTGCTAGTGTAAATTGGAGGGAAGCTAACTATGGCTACACCTTC	TRBV20-1	.	.	TRBJ1-2
CASSVGPRYEQYF	TGTGCCAGCAGCGTGGGACCCCGCTACGAGCAGTACTTC	TRBV7-2	few	.	TRBJ2-7
CASSAGTGPSYEQYF	TGTGCCAGCAGTGCCGGGACAGGGCCTTCCTACGAGCAGTACTTC	TRBV2	.	TRBD1	TRBJ2-7
CASSYSRAVEAFF	TGTGCCAGCAGTTACTCGAGGGCCGTTGAAGCTTTCTTT	TRBV6-5	once	.	TRBJ1-1
CASSVSGSLNEQFF	TGTGCCAGCAGTGTGTCAGGGTCCCTCAATGAGCAGTTCTTC	TRBV7-2	few	.	TRBJ2-1
CASSDSGAQHF	TGTGCCAGCAGCGACTCGGGGGCCCAGCATTTT	TRBV7-9	.	.	TRBJ1-5
CASSRGQHSGSPLHF	TGTGCCAGTAGTAGGGGACAGCACAGTGGTTCACCCCTCCACTTT	TRBV19	.	TRBD1	TRBJ1-6
CASSEVRSMNTEAFF	TGTGCCAGCAGTGAGGTTCGGTCTATGAACACTGAAGCTTTCTTT	TRBV2	.	.	TRBJ1-1
CSAPSTSGRWENIQYF	TGCAGTGCCCCCTCGACTAGCGGGAGATGGGAAAACATTCAGTACTTC	TRBV20-1	.	TRBD2	TRBJ2-4
CASSLEFVGAYGYTF	TGTGCCAGCAGCTTGGAATTCGTGGGGGCCTATGGCTACACCTTC	TRBV5-4	.	.	TRBJ1-2
CASSQNRVGEAAWEQYF	TGTGCCAGCAGCCAAAACCGGGTGGGGGAGGCCGCGTGGGAGCAGTACTTC	TRBV7-9	few	.	TRBJ2-7
CASRRTGDQPQHF	TGTGCCAGCAGACGGACGGGAGATCAGCCCCAGCATTTT	TRBV12-3/TRBV12-4	many	.	TRBJ1-5
CASRDGTSAAGELFF	TGTGCCAGCAGGGACGGGACTAGCGCGGCCGGGGAGCTGTTTTTT	TRBV7-8	few	TRBD2	TRBJ2-2
CASSLAGGAPYNEQFF	TGTGCCAGTAGTCTAGCGGGAGGGGCCCCCTACAATGAGCAGTTCTTC	TRBV19	few	TRBD2	TRBJ2-1
CASSLPGVADTQYF	TGTGCCAGCAGCTTGCCAGGGGTAGCAGATACGCAGTATTTT	TRBV5-4	.	.	TRBJ2-3
CASGAGTSGELFF	TGTGCCAGTGGGGCCGGGACTTCCGGGGAGCTGTTTTTT	TRBV11-1	.	.	TRBJ2-2
CASSPRSVDREAFF	TGTGCCAGTAGTCCCAGATCAGTAGACAGAGAAGCTTTCTTT	TRBV19	few	.	TRBJ1-1
CASSLIGGGPGDEQFF	TGTGCCAGCAGCTTAATCGGGGGAGGGCCGGGGGATGAGCAGTTCTTC	TRBV7-2	many	TRBD2	TRBJ2-1
CASSTAAGTGNEQFF	TGTGCCAGCAGCACGGCAGCCGGGACTGGCAATGAGCAGTTCTTC	TRBV5-4	few	.	TRBJ2-1
CASSPPGGRATQYF	TGTGCCAGCAGCCCCCCTGGGGGCCGGGCTACGCAGTATTTT	TRBV7-2	few	.	TRBJ2-3
CASSLRMPAYGYTF	TGTGCCAGCAGTTTAAGGATGCCAGCCTATGGCTACACCTTC	TRBV7-9	many	.	TRBJ1-2
CASSQDRGGQDNEQFF	TGCGCCAGCAGCCAAGATAGGGGGGGTCAGGACAATGAGCAGTTCTTC	TRBV4-3	.	.	TRBJ2-1
CASSAGLVNTEAFF	TGTGCCAGCAGTGCGGGACTGGTTAACACTGAAGCTTTCTTT	TRBV2	.	.	TRBJ1-1
CASSLFSDEQFF	TGTGCCAGCAGCTTATTCTCCGATGAGCAGTTCTTC	TRBV7-2	many	.	TRBJ2-1
CASSLVRQGNWTQYF	TGTGCCAGCAGCTTAGTTAGACAGGGGAACTGGACCCAGTACTTC	TRBV11-2	.	TRBD1	TRBJ2-5
CAGRRDRVTDTQYF	TGTGCCGGACGGCGGGACAGGGTGACAGATACGCAGTATTTT	TRBV6-1	.	TRBD1	TRBJ2-3
CASSYDSVEQYF	TGTGCCAGCAGTTACGACAGCGTCGAGCAGTACTTC	TRBV6-2/TRBV6-3	few	.	TRBJ2-7
CSANQGAAGANVLTF	TGCAGTGCAAACCAGGGGGCGGCTGGGGCCAACGTCCTGACTTTC	TRBV20-1	.	TRBD1	TRBJ2-6
CASSPTTGQGFGYTF	TGTGCCAGCAGCCCTACCACGGGACAGGGGTTTGGCTACACCTTC	TRBV14	.	TRBD1	TRBJ1-2
CASSSLLLVDTDTQYF	TGTGCCAGCAGCTCGCTTCTCCTAGTCGACACAGATACGCAGTATTTT	TRBV5-5	few	.	TRBJ2-3